This T cell receptor (beta chain) was profiled in a study of beta chain features in type 1 diabetes. Findings and limits, study-wide: VDJ junctions in type 1 diabetes patients carried more deletions and fewer insertions. Within patients, naive, central memory and Treg TCRB repertoires seemed more similar than within healthy donors. People with Type 1 diabetes carried modestly yet significantly shorter TCRB CDR3s in all four CD4+ subsets.

The germline V gene encodes CDR1 KGHSH and CDR2 LQKENI. Trimming took 0 bases from V and 0 from J, leaving 12 bases between them. This CDR3 is built from 16 residues. About this clone: Its antigen is undetermined.

Of the isolated RNA, all was reverse transcribed, and so the sequenced material was expressed TCRB transcripts. Method: immunoSEQ multiplex PCR; TCRdb's copy keeps in-frame clones and lacks some. The repertoire consists of 680,000 or so clones, with 15% occurring once and the leading ten covering approximately 0.099%. Once sorted, every population was more than 98% pure. The TCR sequence derives from a man aged 18 to 29 in good health. The chain has TRBV18 and TRBJ2-7, with D perhaps matching TRBD1 (5 bases). The sample consisted of naive CD4+ T cells from blood. The CDR3 DNA reads TGTGCCAGCTCACCACCGGGCAGGGCGAGCTCCTACGAGCAGTACTTC. It is translated as CASSPPGRASSYEQYF.